This T cell receptor beta chain comes out of a study of OX40 agonist ivuxolimab in advanced cancers. Study-wide context: A mean age of around 63 years, range 23 to 79, was recorded, and roughly 80% were male.

Blood draws occurred at baseline, cycle 4 day 1, and cycle 7 day 1. Measured with immunoSEQ multiplex PCR; TCRdb has only the in-frame clones, and not every one. The data contain about 46,000 clones, around 91% of them singletons. Trimming stripped 3 bases from V and 10 bases from J, with 15 bases between. The CDR3 loop spans 13 amino acids. From germline, CDR1 is SGHTA and CDR2 FQGTGA. The gene calls are TRBV7-3 and TRBJ1-1; D is perhaps TRBD1 (6 bases). Sequenced here: CD4+ or CD8+ T cells sorted from blood, sampled in a trial of the OX40 agonist ivuxolimab. The clonotype comes from an adult with an advanced solid tumor such as melanoma, head and neck, liver or kidney cancer. The CDR3 DNA reads as TGTGCCAGCAGCTTTGGGGGCCTCATGGGAGCTTTCTTT. This encodes CASSFGGLMGAFF.